This T cell receptor (beta chain) was identified during a study of shared clonotypes between healthy human individuals. Donors comprised only Caucasian adults living in Nashville, Tennessee. Data came from immunoSEQ multiplex PCR; TCRdb stores just in-frame clones and leaves some out. The table shows around 2.3 million clones, with approximately 94% occurring only once. The CDR3 sequence is 15 residues long. Germline lookup yields CDR1 SGHAT and CDR2 FQNNGV. The V gene lost 0 bases and the J gene lost 7 bases, with 13 bases spanning the gap. What was sequenced was naive CD4+ T cells sorted from blood. Documented subset: CD45RA+ positively selected. V and J are TRBV11-2 and TRBJ1-5; weak D call: TRBD1 (5 bases). This receptor was obtained from a young man in good health. CDR3 DNA: TGTGCCAGCAGCTTAGACGTCGGGGCCGGGCAGCCCCAGCATTTT. Its protein product is CASSLDVGAGQPQHF.